Below, one TCR beta chain is given with its context. The source material, RNA transcripts, was used to amplify TCR beta CDR3 regions. HTBI primers drove first-round RT-PCR of the TCR CDR3. TCRdb redid the calling of the multiplex PCR reads with MiXCR, one entry per CDR3 protein. The top ten hold around 11% of the sample, which has approximately 520,000 distinct CDR3 sequences, about 24% seen once. The data belong to a study of T cells in Graves' hyperthyroidism and ophthalmopathy. This TCR derives from a woman in her 30s with Graves' ophthalmopathy. The sequenced sample consisted of blood.

The CDR3 DNA reads TGTGCCAGCAGCCAAGCCAGGGGCTACGAGCAGTACTTC. This translates into CASSQARGYEQYF. The chain combines TRBV14 with TRBJ2-7; D is perhaps TRBD1 (6 bases). Germline V CDR1 and CDR2: SGHDN, FVKESK. The V and J ends lost 1 base and 3 bases respectively, with 7 bases between them. This CDR3 has 13 residues.